This TCR beta chain originates from a study of cytomegalovirus exposure and HLA in healthy donors. From germline, CDR1 is SGHVS and CDR2 FQNEAQ. Unmatched junction bases numbered 9, after V lost 4 bases and J lost 4 bases. This CDR3 region has 17 residues. Primers for the PCR totalled 60 Vbeta and 13 Jbeta. Assay: immunoSEQ multiplex PCR; the TCRdb copy retains only in-frame clones and omits some. The sample holds under 200,000 clones, roughly 79% seen once. The chain joins TRBV7-8 to TRBJ2-6, with 8 bases lining up with TRBD1. The source material was PBMCs. The sequence was obtained from a woman aged 25 to 45 in good health and CMV-seropositive. Here the CDR3 DNA reads TGTGCCAGCAGCTCGCCCCGGACAGGGAACGGGGCCAACGTCCTGACTTTC. Translating gives CASSSPRTGNGANVLTF. Full variable domain (outside the CDR3, taken from reference TRBV7-8 and TRBJ2-6): GAGVSQSPRYKVAKRGQDVALRCDPISGHVSLFWYQQALGQGPEFLTYFQNEAQLDKSGLPSDRFFAERPEGSVSTLKIQRTQQEDSAVYLCASSSPRTGNGANVLTFGAGSRLTVL.